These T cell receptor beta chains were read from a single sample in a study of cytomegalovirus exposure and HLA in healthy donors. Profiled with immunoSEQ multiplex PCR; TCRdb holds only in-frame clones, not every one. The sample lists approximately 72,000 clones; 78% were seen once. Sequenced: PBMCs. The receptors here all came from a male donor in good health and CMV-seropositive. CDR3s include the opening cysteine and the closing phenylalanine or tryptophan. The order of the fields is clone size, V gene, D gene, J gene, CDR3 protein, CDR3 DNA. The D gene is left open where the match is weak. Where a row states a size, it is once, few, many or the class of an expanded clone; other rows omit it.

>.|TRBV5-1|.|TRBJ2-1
CASSLSSDNEQFF
TGCGCCAGCAGCCTTTCAAGCGACAATGAGCAGTTCTTC
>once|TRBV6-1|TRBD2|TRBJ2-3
CASSGGASRRTSGSTDTQYF
TGTGCCAGCAGTGGGGGTGCCTCCCGAAGGACTAGCGGGAGCACAGATACGCAGTATTTT
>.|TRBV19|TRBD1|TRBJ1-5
CASIPQGAGNQPQHF
TGTGCCAGTATTCCTCAGGGGGCCGGCAATCAGCCCCAGCATTTT
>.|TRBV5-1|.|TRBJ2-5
CASSLGATGETQYF
TGCGCCAGCAGCTTGGGGGCGACGGGGGAGACCCAGTACTTC
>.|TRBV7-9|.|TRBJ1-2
CASSLARLGGYTF
TGTGCCAGCAGCTTAGCGCGGCTCGGGGGCTACACCTTC
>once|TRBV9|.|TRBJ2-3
CASSPADTQYF
TGTGCCAGCAGCCCCGCAGATACGCAGTATTTT
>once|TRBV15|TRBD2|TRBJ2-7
CATSRDPGRLAGAFYEQYF
TGTGCCACCAGCAGAGATCCGGGGAGACTAGCGGGAGCGTTCTACGAGCAGTACTTC
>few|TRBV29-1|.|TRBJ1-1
CSVVGQWNTEAFF
TGCAGCGTTGTAGGACAGTGGAACACTGAAGCTTTCTTT
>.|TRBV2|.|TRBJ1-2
CASSEGREGIGGYTF
TGTGCCAGCAGTGAAGGAAGGGAGGGGATCGGTGGCTACACCTTC
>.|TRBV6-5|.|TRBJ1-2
CASRGWDYGYTF
TGTGCCAGCCGGGGATGGGACTATGGCTACACCTTC
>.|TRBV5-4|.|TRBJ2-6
CASSLVRVGSTGANVLTF
TGTGCCAGCAGCTTGGTCAGGGTAGGGTCAACTGGGGCCAACGTCCTGACTTTC
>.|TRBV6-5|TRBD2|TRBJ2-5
CASTRLAGETQYF
TGTGCCAGCACCCGACTAGCGGGGGAGACCCAGTACTTC
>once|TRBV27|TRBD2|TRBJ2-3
CASSPGLAGTPGYF
TGTGCCAGCTCCCCGGGACTAGCGGGGACGCCGGGGTATTTT
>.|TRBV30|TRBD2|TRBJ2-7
CASWTSGYEQYF
TGTGCCTCGTGGACTAGCGGCTACGAGCAGTACTTC
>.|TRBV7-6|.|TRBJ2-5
CASSSLAWTQYF
TGTGCCAGCAGCTCCCTCGCGTGGACCCAGTACTTC
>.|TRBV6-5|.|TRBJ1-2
CASSPGQRGYTF
TGTGCCAGCAGTCCCGGACAGCGGGGCTACACCTTC
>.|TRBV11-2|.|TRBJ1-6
CASSLAVEPPLHF
TGTGCCAGCAGCTTAGCGGTCGAACCACCCCTCCACTTT
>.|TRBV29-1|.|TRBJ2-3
CSVETASDTQYF
TGCAGCGTTGAAACAGCTTCAGATACGCAGTATTTT
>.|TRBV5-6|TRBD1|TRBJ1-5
CASSLEYRGPQPQHF
TGTGCCAGCAGCTTGGAGTACAGGGGGCCTCAGCCCCAGCATTTT
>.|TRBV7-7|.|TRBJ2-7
CASSLVVGDEQYF
TGTGCTAGCAGCTTAGTAGTCGGGGACGAGCAGTACTTC
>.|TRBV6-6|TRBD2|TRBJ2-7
CASTGAGGAYEQYF
TGTGCCAGCACCGGAGCGGGGGGGGCCTACGAGCAGTACTTC
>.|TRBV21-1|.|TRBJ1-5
CASSRVDRVYSNQPQHF
TGTGCCAGCAGCAGGGTGGACAGGGTGTATAGCAATCAGCCCCAGCATTTT
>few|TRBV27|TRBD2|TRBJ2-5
CASSEHRGLLAGGKETQYF
TGTGCCAGCAGTGAACACAGGGGGCTACTAGCGGGAGGAAAAGAGACCCAGTACTTC
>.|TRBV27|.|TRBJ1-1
CASSSHPGGEEAFF
TGTGCCAGCAGTTCCCACCCCGGCGGGGAAGAAGCTTTCTTT
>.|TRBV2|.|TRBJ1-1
CASSVSEDTEAFF
TGTGCCAGCAGTGTCTCCGAGGACACTGAAGCTTTCTTT
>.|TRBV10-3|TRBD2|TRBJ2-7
CAISLLAGVGEQYF
TGTGCCATCAGCCTCCTAGCGGGAGTGGGTGAGCAGTACTTC
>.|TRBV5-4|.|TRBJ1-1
CASSLLGQNTEAFF
TGTGCCAGCAGCTTGTTGGGGCAGAACACTGAAGCTTTCTTT
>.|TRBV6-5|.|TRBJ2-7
CASRVGIIGNEQYF
TGTGCCAGCAGGGTCGGGATTATCGGTAACGAGCAGTACTTC
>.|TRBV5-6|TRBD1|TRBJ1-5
CASSLGQGPYQPQHF
TGTGCCAGCAGCTTGGGACAGGGCCCCTATCAGCCCCAGCATTTT
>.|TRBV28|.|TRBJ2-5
CASSSQKETQYF
TGTGCCAGCAGCTCCCAGAAGGAGACCCAGTACTTC
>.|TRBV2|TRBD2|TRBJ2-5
CASIRGGGQETQYF
TGTGCCAGCATCCGCGGGGGGGGCCAAGAGACCCAGTACTTC
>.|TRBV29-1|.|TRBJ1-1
CSVEDLNPGGPEAFF
TGCAGCGTTGAAGATCTCAACCCTGGGGGCCCTGAAGCTTTCTTT
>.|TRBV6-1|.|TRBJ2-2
CASMEGRYTGELFF
TGTGCCAGCATGGAGGGGCGTTACACCGGGGAGCTGTTTTTT
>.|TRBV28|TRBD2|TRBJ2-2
CASSLPGRETGELFF
TGTGCCAGCAGTTTACCGGGGCGGGAGACCGGGGAGCTGTTTTTT
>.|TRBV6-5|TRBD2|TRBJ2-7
CASSYSGGRMAYEQYF
TGTGCCAGCAGTTACTCGGGAGGGCGTATGGCCTACGAGCAGTACTTC
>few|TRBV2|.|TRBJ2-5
CASRKAEETQYF
TGTGCCAGCAGAAAAGCGGAAGAGACCCAGTACTTC
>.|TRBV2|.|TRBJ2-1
CASSEYLAPYNEQFF
TGTGCCAGCAGTGAATACCTAGCCCCCTACAATGAGCAGTTCTTC
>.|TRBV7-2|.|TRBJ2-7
CASSPQEDEQYF
TGTGCCAGCAGCCCTCAGGAGGACGAGCAGTACTTC
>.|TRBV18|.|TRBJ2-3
CASSPWGREDTQYF
TGTGCCAGCTCACCATGGGGGCGCGAAGATACGCAGTATTTT
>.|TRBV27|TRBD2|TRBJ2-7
CASSPWGGYEQYF
TGTGCCAGCAGCCCCTGGGGGGGATACGAGCAGTACTTC
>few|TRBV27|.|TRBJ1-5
CASSLSMTDNQPQHF
TGTGCCAGCAGTTTATCGATGACAGACAATCAGCCCCAGCATTTT
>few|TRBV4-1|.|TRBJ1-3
CASREGRRGNTIYF
TGCGCCAGCAGGGAGGGGAGAAGGGGAAACACCATATATTTT
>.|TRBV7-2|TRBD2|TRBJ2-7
CASSLLAGGYNEQYF
TGTGCCAGCAGCTTACTAGCGGGAGGGTACAACGAGCAGTACTTC
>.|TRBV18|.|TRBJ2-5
CASSLTFKQETQYF
TGTGCCAGCTCCCTTACATTTAAACAAGAGACCCAGTACTTC
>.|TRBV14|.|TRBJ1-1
CASSPGGGAFF
TGTGCCAGCAGCCCCGGGGGGGGTGCTTTCTTT
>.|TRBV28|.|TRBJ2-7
CAIRRVSSYEQYF
TGTGCCATCAGACGGGTGAGCTCCTACGAGCAGTACTTC
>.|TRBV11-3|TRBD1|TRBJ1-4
CASSLEGQGCYWEKLFF
TGTGCCAGCAGCTTAGAAGGACAGGGGTGTTATTGGGAAAAACTGTTTTTT
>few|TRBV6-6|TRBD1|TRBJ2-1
CASSSGQGSYNEQFF
TGTGCCAGCAGTTCGGGACAGGGGTCCTACAATGAGCAGTTCTTC